This entry features one T cell receptor (beta chain) sequence. Germline CDR1 reads DFQATT; CDR2 reads SNEGSKA (reference sequence). This CDR3 has 13 amino acids. Trimming cost V 6 bases and J 2 bases, with 13 bases left between them. Genomic DNA, the template, was used for profiling of the TCR beta VDJ and CDR3. TCRdb recomputed calls from the reads with MiXCR, one row per CDR3 protein. The sample shows roughly 150,000 distinct CDR3 sequences, 40% to 55% of them seen only once. The data originate from a study of CD8+CD57+ T cells in acquired aplastic anemia. Patients included in sequencing had previously demonstrated CD8+CD57+ cell expansion by flow cytometry.

The source material was sorted CD4+, CD8+, or CD8+CD57+ T cells (not recorded which) from PBMCs. The sequence was obtained from a human donor with aplastic anemia. The chain uses TRBV20-1 and TRBJ1-1; D is uncertain. The CDR3 spells CSAHRESNTEAFF. DNA of the CDR3: TGCAGTGCCCACCGGGAGTCAAACACTGAAGCTTTCTTT.